These T cell receptor beta chains were read from a single sample in a study of blood T cells in healthy people across ages. Each CDR3 protein gets one entry after TCRdb re-called the 5' RACE reads with MiXCR. The data hold hundreds of thousands of distinct CDR3 sequences, with roughly 26% observed a single time. Source material: blood. The receptors come from a woman between 65 and 79 years old in good health. CDR3s include the opening cysteine and the closing phenylalanine or tryptophan. The D gene is left open where the match is weak. For some rows the clone size is stated as once, few or many, or as a class when expanded; others skip it.

j_call d_call clone_size v_call cdr3_aa cdr3_nt
TRBJ2-1 - few TRBV3-1 CASSQVTNEQFF TGTGCCAGCAGCCAAGTCACGAATGAGCAGTTCTTC
TRBJ2-1 - - TRBV11-2 CASSLSSRPGVRGRQFF TGTGCCAGCAGCTTAAGTTCACGGCCGGGAGTGCGAGGTCGGCAGTTCTTC
TRBJ2-3 - - TRBV29-1 CSIQRTDTQYF TGCAGCATACAGCGCACAGATACGCAGTATTTT
TRBJ1-2 - - TRBV4-1 CASSQNRGLNYGYTF TGCGCCAGCAGCCAGAATCGCGGACTGAACTATGGCTACACCTTC
TRBJ1-2 - many TRBV20-1 CSARDRRGLYGYTF TGCAGTGCTAGAGATCGGAGGGGACTCTATGGCTACACCTTC
TRBJ2-2 - - TRBV4-2 CASSQEHLGGELFF TGTGCCAGCAGCCAAGAACACCTGGGCGGGGAGCTGTTTTTT
TRBJ2-5 - - TRBV20-1 CSARKAGQETQYF TGCAGTGCTAGAAAGGCGGGCCAAGAGACCCAGTACTTC
TRBJ1-1 - - TRBV27 CASSLIPQGWSTEAFF TGTGCCAGCAGTTTAATCCCACAGGGCTGGAGCACTGAAGCTTTCTTT
TRBJ2-7 - - TRBV28 CASSNKEQYF TGTGCCAGCAGTAACAAGGAGCAGTACTTC
TRBJ1-3 - - TRBV12-3/TRBV12-4 CASSGYRASSGNTIYF TGTGCCAGCAGTGGCTACAGGGCCAGCTCTGGAAACACCATATATTTT
TRBJ2-7 TRBD1 few TRBV20-1 CSAIPGQRTYEQYF TGCAGTGCTATACCGGGACAGAGAACCTACGAGCAGTACTTC
TRBJ1-4 TRBD1 - TRBV7-2 CASSLARTGTDEKLFF TGTGCCAGCAGCTTAGCCCGCACCGGGACAGATGAAAAACTGTTTTTT
TRBJ2-4 TRBD2 many TRBV12-3/TRBV12-4 CASNRGGSKAKNIQYF TGTGCCAGCAACCGGGGAGGGAGTAAAGCCAAAAACATTCAGTACTTC
TRBJ2-3 - few TRBV5-5 CASSFLGSESNTQYF TGTGCCAGCAGCTTCCTAGGGTCGGAGAGTAATACGCAGTATTTT
TRBJ2-3 - few TRBV7-2 CATGRTDTQYF TGTGCGACAGGGAGGACAGATACGCAGTATTTT
TRBJ1-6 - many TRBV27 CASSSARVITGSPLHF TGTGCCAGCAGTAGCGCCAGGGTGATCACCGGGTCACCCCTCCACTTT
TRBJ2-3 - - TRBV20-1 CSASPGARGITDTQYF TGCAGTGCTAGCCCGGGAGCGAGGGGAATCACAGATACGCAGTATTTT
TRBJ2-1 - few TRBV4-3 CASSQDLGFTYNEQFF TGCGCCAGCAGCCAAGATTTGGGGTTTACCTACAATGAGCAGTTCTTC
TRBJ2-7 - few TRBV20-1 CSARPRGSYEQYF TGCAGTGCTAGGCCCAGGGGCTCCTACGAGCAGTACTTC
TRBJ2-3 - - TRBV12-3/TRBV12-4 CASSFIPDTQYF TGTGCCAGCAGTTTTATTCCAGATACGCAGTATTTT
TRBJ1-4 - few TRBV7-6 CASKGDLSIKLFF TGTGCCAGCAAGGGGGATCTCTCCATTAAACTGTTTTTT
TRBJ2-7 TRBD2 once TRBV12-3/TRBV12-4 CASSGWTSGPYEQYF TGTGCCAGCAGTGGATGGACTAGCGGTCCCTACGAGCAGTACTTC
TRBJ2-3 - - TRBV12-3/TRBV12-4 CASRYDRGGGTDTQYF TGTGCCAGCAGATATGACAGGGGAGGGGGCACAGATACGCAGTATTTT
TRBJ1-2 - few TRBV4-2 CASSQEVVGSYGYTF TGTGCCAGCAGCCAAGAAGTTGTCGGTAGCTATGGCTACACCTTC
TRBJ1-4 - few TRBV28 CASSLPGYNEKLFF TGTGCCAGCAGTCTCCCGGGATATAATGAAAAACTGTTTTTT
TRBJ1-4 - few TRBV29-1 CSVGGSQGKLFF TGCAGCGTTGGGGGCTCCCAGGGAAAACTGTTTTTT
TRBJ2-5 - - TRBV28 CASTGRYRETQYF TGTGCCAGCACCGGACGGTACAGGGAGACCCAGTACTTC
TRBJ2-7 TRBD2 - TRBV18 CASSPVSGRKTPQYF TGTGCCAGCTCACCGGTAAGCGGGAGAAAAACCCCCCAGTACTTC
TRBJ2-1 TRBD1 - TRBV24-1 CATSGGTGRDEQFF TGTGCCACCAGTGGAGGGACAGGAAGGGATGAGCAGTTCTTC
TRBJ2-1 - few TRBV7-9 CASSLSDHEQFF TGTGCCAGCAGCTTATCGGACCATGAGCAGTTCTTC
TRBJ2-7 TRBD2 - TRBV28 CASRSGTREGGQYF TGTGCCAGCAGGTCCGGGACACGGGAGGGGGGGCAGTACTTC
TRBJ2-5 TRBD2 - TRBV2 CASSFGLATQETQYF TGTGCCAGCAGTTTTGGACTAGCGACCCAAGAGACCCAGTACTTC